Below, 11 T cell receptor beta chains from the same sample are listed, as sequenced in a study of blood T cell repertoires in COVID-19. Generated by immunoSEQ multiplex PCR, the TCRdb table keeps only in-frame clones and is missing some. Seen here are around 100,000 clones, nearly 85% observed once, and the top ten hold under 15%. The sequencing input was peripheral blood. All receptors come from a human donor in a cohort sampled during active or convalescent COVID-19.

The rearrangement uses TRBV3-1 (or the pseudogene TRBV3-2) and TRBJ1-5; 7 bases map to TRBD1. The CDR3 extends over 15 amino acids. The V gene's germline CDR1 is LGHDT and CDR2 YNNKEL (reference sequence). V shed 5 bases and J 0 bases; nucleotides not matched to a gene: 4. The CDR3 spells CASSNRQGSNQPQHF. Here the CDR3 DNA reads TGTGCCAGCAGCAACAGACAGGGTAGCAATCAGCCCCAGCATTTT.

V and J are TRBV6-5 and TRBJ2-3, with a possible D match to TRBD2 (7 bases). The ends were cut back, 6 bases at V and 4 bases at J, with 17 bases in the middle. Germline assignment: CDR1 MNHEY and CDR2 SVGAGI. The CDR3 extends over 15 amino acids. This CDR3 reads CASSPLGGGADTQYF. The CDR3 DNA reads TGTGCCAGCAGCCCCTTAGGGGGGGGCGCAGATACGCAGTATTTT.

CDR3 sequence (DNA): TGTGCCAGCACCCGAGCGGGGAACAGCTATGGCTACACCTTC. Translated, it gives CASTRAGNSYGYTF. The gene calls are TRBV5-5 and TRBJ1-2; D gene ambiguous. Germline lookup yields CDR1 SGHKS and CDR2 YYEKEE (reference sequence). This CDR3 spans 14 amino acids. V gave up 6 bases and J gave up 4 bases, with 16 bases separating them.

The gene calls are TRBV12-5 and TRBJ1-2, with D tentatively TRBD1 (6 bases). The ends were cut back, 9 bases at V and 5 bases at J, with 19 bases in the middle. Per the germline V gene, CDR1 is LGHNT and CDR2 is FRNRAP. The CDR3 loop spans 14 amino acids. CDR3 nucleotides: TGTGCTAGGGGCCCGGGGGGGGCTTCATATGGCTACACCTTC. Translation: CARGPGGASYGYTF.

This clone showed up just once. This chain connects TRBV9 to TRBJ2-3; D unresolved. This CDR3 has 13 residues. V lost 2 bases and J lost 3, with 7 bases in between. Germline V gene data show CDR1 as SGDLS and CDR2 as YYNGEE. The CDR3 region has the DNA TGTGCCAGCAGCGTTTCGGTAACAGATACGCAGTATTTT. Its translation is CASSVSVTDTQYF.

CDR3 region: CASSEIPQGNGYTF. In DNA form, the CDR3 reads TGTGCCAGCAGTGAAATACCACAGGGCAATGGCTACACCTTC. V usage is TRBV2 and J usage is TRBJ1-2; perhaps TRBD1 as D (6 bases). This CDR3 is 14 amino acids long. Per the germline V gene, CDR1 is SNHLY and CDR2 is FYNNEI. The V end lost 2 bases, the J end lost 6 bases, and 13 bases lay between the germline ends. Combining the CDR3 with reference TRBV2 and TRBJ1-2 gives the whole variable domain EPEVTQTPSHQVTQMGQEVILRCVPISNHLYFYWYRQILGQKVEFLVSFYNNEISEKSEIFDDQFSVERPDGSNFTLKIRSTKLEDSAMYFCASSEIPQGNGYTFGSGTRLTVV.

The chain carries TRBV9 and TRBJ2-3, with D unclear. Per germline, CDR1 SGDLS and CDR2 YYNGEE. The CDR3 has 15 residues. Trimming pared 5 bases from V and 5 bases from J, leaving 18 bases between. CDR3 nucleotides: TGTGCCAGCAGTGAGCATGCGCAGGCAGGAGATACGCAGTATTTT. Amino acid sequence: CASSEHAQAGDTQYF.

This clone has only a few counts. This chain links TRBV5-6 with TRBJ1-1; weak D call: TRBD1 (5 bases). Germline assignment: CDR1 SGHDT and CDR2 YYEEEE. The CDR3 contains 17 residues. V was cut by 5 bases and J by 3 bases, with 23 bases left in between. CDR3 residues: CASRFLFGGMVDTEAFF. In DNA form, the CDR3 reads TGTGCCAGCAGGTTCCTCTTTGGGGGGATGGTGGACACTGAAGCTTTCTTT.

The gene calls are TRBV5-1 and TRBJ2-7; unclear D gene. The V end lost 7 bases, the J end lost 0 bases, and 11 bases lay between the germline ends. The V gene's germline CDR1 is SGHRS and CDR2 YFSETQ. The CDR3 is made up of 13 amino acids. Here the CDR3 reads CASCPVNSYEQYF. DNA for the CDR3: TGCGCCAGCTGTCCAGTTAACTCCTACGAGCAGTACTTC.

The chain carries TRBV7-9 and TRBJ2-3, with D hard to call. This CDR3 comprises 13 residues. CDR1 is SEHNR and CDR2 is FQNEAQ in the germline V gene (reference sequence). V lost 2 bases and J lost 4, with 7 bases in between. As DNA, the CDR3 is TGTGCCAGCAGCTTAAAGTTAGCAGATACGCAGTATTTT. Translation gives CASSLKLADTQYF.

V and J are TRBV3-1 (or the pseudogene TRBV3-2) and TRBJ2-5; D is unclear. Germline values: CDR1 LGHDT, CDR2 YNNKEL (reference sequence). The CDR3 contains 15 residues. The V gene lost 1 base and the J gene lost 2 bases, with 11 bases spanning the gap. The CDR3 sequence is CASSQVSGPQETQYF. For the CDR3, the DNA is TGTGCCAGCAGCCAAGTTAGTGGGCCACAAGAGACCCAGTACTTC.